The sample holds a few counts of the clone carrying this T cell receptor (beta chain). This record belongs to a study of response to subunit inactivated influenza vaccine. One entry per CDR3 protein results from TCRdb running MiXCR on the RT-PCR reads. The table records about 540,000 distinct CDR3 sequences, under 30% of them present only once. Separately, the same data were catalogued under a study of T cells expressing NK-cell markers. That work states: As the method of synthesis, 5'RACE template switching with UMIs yielded TCR beta cDNA. Sorted CD3+CD56+NKG2C+, CD3+CD56+NKG2C- and CD3+CD56-NKG2C+ T cells supplied TCR beta repertoires. Just one sequenced donor of eight was HCMV-seronegative, while seven were seropositive. Anti-gamma-delta TCR antibody use in several experiments restricted sorting to alpha-beta TCR T cells. Four donors showed these clonotypes also leading the CD3+CD56-NKG2C+ fraction.

The source of this sequence is a man aged 45-60 years who received an inactivated influenza vaccine. This sample comprised CD4+ T cells sorted from PBMCs, obtained roughly 12 days after vaccination.

This CDR3 reads CAVRKGSTDTQYF. CDR3 in DNA: TGTGCCGTAAGAAAGGGATCCACAGATACGCAGTATTTT. The V call is TRBV24-1, the J call TRBJ2-3, with D uncertain. Germline V gene sequence: CDR1 KGHDR, CDR2 SFDVKD. Trimming removed 12 bases at V and 2 bases at J, with 14 bases between. CDR3 length: 13 residues.